This TCR beta chain was captured by sequencing in a study of cytomegalovirus exposure and HLA in healthy donors. Study findings and constraints: According to reports, the classifier identified cytomegalovirus status with high specificity and sensitivity. The authors assumed roughly uniform sequencing depth across donors for presence/absence analyses. The authors later found most CMV-associated TCR beta chains appeared HLA-restricted. The study carried out a later analysis of TCR beta sequences. It associated roughly 17,000 of them with specific HLA alleles at a false discovery rate of 0.05.

Only a few counts were recorded for this clone. Its antigen remains unknown. Germline CDR1 reads SQVTM; CDR2 reads ANQGSEA. The V and J ends lost 6 bases and 10 bases, in that order; junction bases with no gene match: 8. This CDR3 comprises 11 residues. Amplification used 60 Vbeta primers and 13 Jbeta primers. Assay used: immunoSEQ multiplex PCR; TCRdb lists only in-frame clones, some missing. The data contain 55,000 to 80,000 clones, more than 70% of them singletons. V and J are TRBV29-1 and TRBJ1-1, with 7 bases aligning to TRBD1. The TCR sequence derives from a woman in her 40s in good health and CMV-seropositive. The sequenced material came from PBMCs. The CDR3 loop reads CSVKPGGRAFF. CDR3 bases: TGCAGCGTCAAACCAGGGGGAAGAGCTTTCTTT.